These 9 T cell receptor beta chains originate from one sample sequenced in a study of T cell changes during pregnancy in multiple sclerosis (dated by TCRdb to 2018 to 2020). The library was prepared using the immunoSEQ multiplex PCR assay. Held by TCRdb, this immuneACCESS table contains in-frame sequences only and omits some clones. Under half of the omission traces to an unresolved V gene where checked; the cause of the rest is unknown. The sample table contains about 40,000 clones; only one count was recorded for around 93% of them. The top ten constitute approximately 0.61% of the sample. The material sequenced was CD4+ T cells from peripheral blood mononuclear cells, taken in the third trimester of pregnancy. Receptor source: a female donor with multiple sclerosis, enrolled in a pregnancy study.

The chain links TRBV7-9 to TRBJ1-1; unclear D gene. Trimming shortened V by 9 bases and J by 1 base, and 9 bases separated the two germline ends. The CDR3 runs 12 residues. The germline CDR1 and CDR2 sequences are SEHNR and FQNEAQ (reference sequence). CDR3 sequence: CASTPKNTEAFF. CDR3 nucleotide sequence: TGTGCCAGTACTCCTAAGAACACTGAAGCTTTCTTT.

The rearrangement joins TRBV27 to TRBJ2-1, with no clear D. Germline-derived CDR1 and CDR2 are MNHEY and SMNVEV (reference sequence). Trimming pared 1 base from V and 1 base from J, leaving 11 bases between. This CDR3 contains 16 residues. This chain's CDR3 is CASSLFPPRSYNEQFF. Here the CDR3 DNA reads TGTGCCAGCAGTTTATTTCCCCCTAGATCCTACAATGAGCAGTTCTTC.

The chain carries TRBV5-1 and TRBJ1-4; D may be TRBD1 (5 bases). The CDR3 has 15 residues. The germline V and J ends were trimmed by 1 base and 3 bases, with 10 bases remaining between them. CDR1 is SGHRS, CDR2 YFSETQ, per germline. The CDR3 region is CASSLKGSANEKLFF. The CDR3 nucleotides read TGCGCCAGCAGCTTGAAGGGGTCGGCTAATGAAAAACTGTTTTTT.

The rearrangement joins TRBV9 to TRBJ1-2, with TRBD1 as a possible D gene (6 bases). Per germline, CDR1 SGDLS and CDR2 YYNGEE. Between the trimmed V and J ends, which lost 4 bases and 4 bases, there was a span of 14 bases. This CDR3 spans 14 amino acids. The CDR3, as DNA: TGTGCCAGCAGCCCCATACAGGGTGGCTATGGCTACACCTTC. It encodes CASSPIQGGYGYTF.

The CDR3 DNA reads as TGCGCCAGCAGCCCCGGACTACGATCCTACGAGCAGTACTTC. It translates to CASSPGLRSYEQYF. The J gene is TRBJ2-7, the V gene TRBV5-1; a possible D gene is TRBD2 (6 bases). Trimming removed 4 bases at V and 1 base at J, with 12 bases between. The germline gives CDR1 SGHRS, CDR2 YFSETQ. The CDR3 runs to 14 residues. Full variable domain (rest looked up from reference TRBV5-1 and TRBJ2-7): KAGVTQTPRYLIKTRGQQVTLSCSPISGHRSVSWYQQTPGQGLQFLFEYFSETQRNKGNFPGRFSGRQFSNSRSEMNVSTLELGDSALYLCASSPGLRSYEQYFGPGTRLTVT.

The V call is TRBV9, the J call TRBJ1-4; TRBD1 might be the D (5 bases). The V and J ends lost 0 bases and 3 bases respectively, with 9 bases between them. The length of the CDR3 is 15 residues. Germline V CDR1 and CDR2: SGDLS, YYNGEE. This CDR3 reads CASSVAGGANEKLFF. In DNA, the CDR3 is TGTGCCAGCAGCGTAGCTGGGGGGGCTAATGAAAAACTGTTTTTT.

The chain carries TRBV18 and TRBJ2-1; D might be TRBD2 (6 bases). V lost 2 bases, J lost 2 bases, and 25 bases lay in between. CDR3 length: 20 residues. Germline CDR1 is KGHSH and CDR2 is LQKENI. This CDR3 is CASSPTIAGPGITAYNEQFF. The DNA for the CDR3 is TGTGCCAGCTCACCAACGATCGCGGGACCTGGGATAACGGCCTACAATGAGCAGTTCTTC.

V usage is TRBV6-5 and J usage is TRBJ1-2; 8 nucleotides align to TRBD1. V dropped 4 bases and J dropped 8; count of bases not matched to a gene: 12. Germline lookup yields CDR1 MNHEY and CDR2 SVGAGI. The CDR3 has 15 residues. CDR3 nucleotides: TGTGCCAGCAGTTGGGCAGGGGGCTATGGAGGAGGCTACACCTTC. Protein product: CASSWAGGYGGGYTF.

The CDR3 DNA reads as TGTGCCAGCAGTATGACTAGTAACACCGGGGAGCTGTTTTTT. This translates into CASSMTSNTGELFF. J is TRBJ2-2 and V is TRBV6-6; D might be TRBD2 (6 bases). Deletions cut 5 bases from V and 2 bases from J, with 9 bases between. The CDR3 extends over 14 amino acids. CDR1 and CDR2 (germline): MNHNY, SVGAGI (reference sequence).